Presented here are 23 T cell receptor beta chains from one specimen sequenced in a study of blood T cell repertoires in COVID-19. The table came from immunoSEQ multiplex PCR; TCRdb's copy has only in-frame clones and leaves some out. The table lists 200,000 to 250,000 clones, 75% to 85% of them singletons. What was sequenced was peripheral blood. The source of these receptors is a human donor in a cohort sampled during active COVID-19.

The chain has TRBV7-9 and TRBJ2-3; D ambiguous. V was clipped by 11 bases and J by 2 bases, with 14 bases between them. There are 13 residues in the CDR3. Per germline, CDR1 SEHNR and CDR2 FQNEAQ (reference sequence). The CDR3 sequence is CAVVVTDTDTQYF. CDR3 nucleotide sequence: TGTGCCGTAGTTGTTACAGACACAGATACGCAGTATTTT.

The J gene is TRBJ2-3, the V gene TRBV5-8; 7 positions match TRBD2. The ends lost 2 bases at V and 4 bases at J; junction bases unmatched: 7. Germline V gene lookup returns CDR1 SGHTS and CDR2 YDEGEE. This CDR3 comprises 15 residues. CDR3 DNA: TGTGCCAGCAGCTTCTTTGCGGGAGAGGCAGATACGCAGTATTTT. Its protein product is CASSFFAGEADTQYF.

This sequence joins TRBV4-1 and TRBJ1-1, with D uncertain. From germline, CDR1 is MGHRA and CDR2 YSYEKL. The CDR3 loop spans 13 amino acids. Trimming took off 0 bases at V and 3 bases at J, with 5 bases between the two ends. The CDR3 spells CASSQDGYTEAFF. The CDR3, as DNA: TGCGCCAGCAGCCAAGACGGGTACACTGAAGCTTTCTTT.

The CDR3 loop reads CASRSRTSGRFYNEQFF. The DNA for the CDR3 is TGTGCAAGTCGCTCTCGGACTAGCGGGAGATTCTACAATGAGCAGTTCTTC. The gene calls are TRBV12-2 and TRBJ2-1; TRBD2 is the table's D call and was not checked against the DNA. TRBV12-2 is assigned pseudogene status. This CDR3 contains 17 residues.

The DNA for the CDR3 is TGTGCCAGCAGCCCGGGGGGGTGGAGCAATCAGCCCCAGCATTTT. Protein product: CASSPGGWSNQPQHF. The genes are TRBV28 and TRBJ1-5; tentative D call: TRBD1 (5 bases). This CDR3 contains 15 residues. In germline, CDR1 is MDHEN, CDR2 SYDVKM. V dropped 6 bases and J dropped 1 base, with 13 bases sitting between them.

The rearrangement uses TRBV9 and TRBJ1-2; 7 nucleotides match TRBD1. V lost 4 bases and J lost 4; bases outside the gene matches: 13. The germline V gene has CDR1 SGDLS and CDR2 YYNGEE. CDR3 length equals 16 residues. The CDR3 sequence: CASSPREGQALYGYTF. DNA for the CDR3: TGTGCCAGCAGCCCCAGGGAAGGACAGGCGCTCTATGGCTACACCTTC.

A single count supports this clone. The genes are TRBV5-4 and TRBJ2-5, with D perhaps matching TRBD2 (6 bases). CDR3 size: 15 residues. Trimming took 4 bases from V and 4 from J, leaving 17 bases between them. In germline, CDR1 is SGHNT, CDR2 YYREEE (reference sequence). The CDR3 protein is CASSRLGTWRETQYF. The CDR3, as DNA: TGTGCCAGCAGCCGGCTAGGGACTTGGAGAGAGACCCAGTACTTC. The whole variable domain, remainder taken from reference TRBV5-4 and TRBJ2-5, is ETGVTQSPTHLIKTRGQQVTLRCSSQSGHNTVSWYQQALGQGPQFIFQYYREEENGRGNFPPRFSGLQFPNYSSELNVNALELDDSALYLCASSRLGTWRETQYFGPGTRLLVL.

The chain uses TRBV19 and TRBJ2-1, with TRBD2 identical over 13 bases. The CDR3 sequence is 14 residues long. The ends lost 6 bases at V and 9 bases at J; junction bases unmatched: 5. Per the germline V gene, CDR1 is LNHDA and CDR2 is SQIVND (reference sequence). CDR3 bases: TGTGCCAGTAGAGGACTAGCGGGAGCCGTTGAGCAGTTCTTC. This translates into CASRGLAGAVEQFF.

This rearrangement joins TRBV4-1 to TRBJ2-7, with 7 bases fitting TRBD1. V was pared by 4 bases and J by 2 bases, with 11 bases of the junction left unmatched. Looked up from germline, CDR1 is MGHRA and CDR2 is YSYEKL. The CDR3 runs to 16 residues. Here the CDR3 reads CASSLRQGSDTYEQYF. The CDR3 DNA is TGCGCCAGCAGCCTAAGACAGGGATCCGACACCTACGAGCAGTACTTC.

This chain joins TRBV19 and TRBJ2-1; 9 nucleotides match TRBD2. Germline V CDR1 and CDR2: LNHDA, SQIVND (reference sequence). This CDR3 has 19 residues. The V gene end was trimmed by 2 bases and the J gene end by 0 bases; junction bases not matched to a gene: 11. This chain's CDR3 is CASSIRRLAGSSSYNEQFF. The CDR3 DNA reads TGTGCCAGTAGTATACGGAGGCTAGCGGGGAGCAGCTCCTACAATGAGCAGTTCTTC.

Only a few counts were recorded for this clone. This rearrangement joins TRBV19 to TRBJ1-1, with a possible D match to TRBD1 (5 bases). CDR1 and CDR2 (germline): LNHDA, SQIVND (reference sequence). The CDR3 covers 14 residues. V was shortened by 2 bases and J by 7 bases, with 14 bases between the two germline ends. CDR3 sequence (DNA): TGTGCCAGTAGTATACGGGGCGGGAAGGATGAAGCTTTCTTT. Residues: CASSIRGGKDEAFF.

The chain employs TRBV5-1 and TRBJ2-7; D possibly corresponds to TRBD1 (7 bases). Germline V lookup: CDR1 SGHRS, CDR2 YFSETQ. V dropped 3 bases and J dropped 0 bases, with 10 bases sitting between them. This CDR3 has 14 amino acids. CDR3 DNA: TGCGCCAGCAGCTCCCAGGGGGGCTCCTACGAGCAGTACTTC. Residues: CASSSQGGSYEQYF. Filled out from reference TRBV5-1 and TRBJ2-7, the complete variable domain reads KAGVTQTPRYLIKTRGQQVTLSCSPISGHRSVSWYQQTPGQGLQFLFEYFSETQRNKGNFPGRFSGRQFSNSRSEMNVSTLELGDSALYLCASSSQGGSYEQYFGPGTRLTVT.

V and J are TRBV4-1 and TRBJ2-5; D might be TRBD1 (6 bases). CDR3 length: 15 residues. CDR1 and CDR2 from the germline V gene are MGHRA and YSYEKL. V dropped 1 base and J dropped 1 base, with 10 bases sitting between them. CDR3 DNA sequence: TGCGCCAGCAGCCAAGTTCAGGGGCCCCAAGAGACCCAGTACTTC. Encoded protein: CASSQVQGPQETQYF.

V and J are TRBV3-1 (or the pseudogene TRBV3-2) and TRBJ2-4, with D hard to call. This CDR3 spans 16 amino acids. The V gene's germline CDR1 is LGHDT and CDR2 YNNKEL (reference sequence). Trimming left V 2 bases short and J 0 bases short, with 11 bases between. The CDR3 DNA is TGTGCCAGCAGCCAAATATACGTACTAGCCAAAAACATTCAGTACTTC. It is translated as CASSQIYVLAKNIQYF.

The chain is built from TRBV11-2 and TRBJ2-5; D uncertain. Per the germline V gene, CDR1 is SGHAT and CDR2 is FQNNGV. Deletions cut 1 base from V and 1 base from J, with 7 bases between. CDR3 length equals 14 residues. CDR3: CASSLVAVQETQYF. CDR3 nucleotides: TGTGCCAGCAGCTTAGTGGCAGTCCAAGAGACCCAGTACTTC.

V is TRBV21-1 and J is TRBJ1-2; TRBD1 is the table's D call, not checked against the DNA. TRBV21-1 represents a pseudogene. The CDR3 extends over 18 amino acids. CDR3 sequence: CASSKDQNATGSKYGYTF. The CDR3 coding sequence is TGTGCCAGCAGCAAAGACCAAAACGCTACAGGTTCCAAGTATGGCTACACCTTC.

The chain is built from TRBV10-3 and TRBJ2-7, with D possibly being TRBD1 (5 bases). Germline V gives CDR1 ENHRY, CDR2 SYGVKD. This CDR3 is 12 amino acids long. Trimming took 6 bases from V and 2 from J, leaving 8 bases between them. This CDR3 is CAIRSGTYEQYF. The DNA for the CDR3 is TGTGCCATCAGATCAGGGACCTACGAGCAGTACTTC.

The chain has TRBV28 and TRBJ1-5; 9 bases agree with TRBD1. This CDR3 is 15 amino acids long. V shed 5 bases, J shed 6 bases, and the junction held 8 bases outside the gene matches. The germline V gene encodes CDR1 MDHEN and CDR2 SYDVKM. The CDR3 sequence: CASSLLRQGVQPQHF. DNA for the CDR3: TGTGCCAGCAGTCTCCTCCGACAGGGGGTTCAGCCCCAGCATTTT.

J is TRBJ2-1 and V is TRBV10-3; the match to TRBD2 covers 11 bases. The CDR3 runs to 17 residues. J lost 4 bases, V lost 0 bases, and 5 bases had no gene match. Germline V gives CDR1 ENHRY, CDR2 SYGVKD. CDR3 amino acids: CAISESLAGGIYNEQFF. CDR3 coding DNA: TGTGCCATCAGTGAGTCGCTAGCGGGAGGTATTTACAATGAGCAGTTCTTC.

V and J are TRBV2 and TRBJ2-3; 7 nucleotides align to TRBD2. The V and J ends lost 7 bases and 3 bases, in that order; junction bases with no gene match: 4. The CDR3 runs 13 residues. Looked up from germline, CDR1 is SNHLY and CDR2 is FYNNEI. The CDR3 region is CASNAGVTDTQYF. In nucleotides, the CDR3 is TGTGCCAGCAACGCGGGAGTTACAGATACGCAGTATTTT.

This clone came up a few times. The CDR3 region has the DNA TGTGCCAGCACCGAGCCCAGGGCTGGAAACACCATATATTTT. Protein sequence: CASTEPRAGNTIYF. V gene TRBV3-1 (or the pseudogene TRBV3-2) combines with J gene TRBJ1-3, with a possible D match to TRBD1 (5 bases). The germline CDR1 and CDR2 sequences are LGHDT and YNNKEL (reference sequence). Trimming left V 7 bases short and J 2 bases short, with 12 bases between. This CDR3 is built from 14 residues.

The gene calls are TRBV19 and TRBJ1-5, with D maybe TRBD1 (5 bases). CDR1 is LNHDA and CDR2 is SQIVND in the germline V gene (reference sequence). CDR3 length: 15 residues. Trimming pared 5 bases from V and 5 bases from J, leaving 16 bases between. In nucleotides, the CDR3 is TGTGCCAGTAGTGCCTCGACAGTGGGCGATCAGCCCCAGCATTTT. Protein product: CASSASTVGDQPQHF.

J is TRBJ2-5 and V is TRBV6-6, with 7 bases that match TRBD1. Germline values: CDR1 MNHNY, CDR2 SVGAGI (reference sequence). The CDR3 totals 16 residues. The trim removed 9 bases at V and 0 bases at J, leaving 13 bases unmatched. Here the CDR3 reads CASSTPGQQYQETQYF. The CDR3 DNA reads TGTGCCAGTAGCACCCCGGGACAGCAGTACCAAGAGACCCAGTACTTC.